The 29 T cell receptor beta chains presented below share a single source sample, sequenced in a study of early T cells in non-severe SARS-CoV-2 infection. MiXCR, applied by TCRdb to the 5' RACE reads, yields one record per CDR3 protein. The repertoire holds under 95,000 distinct CDR3 sequences, with around 12% as singletons. The sequencing sample was made of whole blood. Source of these receptors: an adult who was a healthcare worker with PCR-confirmed SARS-CoV-2 infection or an uninfected control (not recorded which).

This clonotype came up many times. The chain joins TRBV5-1 to TRBJ1-1; perhaps TRBD1 as D (5 bases). The CDR3 is 14 amino acids. Germline CDR1 SGHRS, CDR2 YFSETQ. V was clipped by 0 bases and J by 6 bases, with 12 bases between them. CDR3 amino acids: CASSLEGQGPEAFF. DNA of the CDR3: TGCGCCAGCAGCTTGGAGGGGCAGGGCCCTGAAGCTTTCTTT.

The chain joins TRBV29-1 to TRBJ2-7; 11 bases are shared with TRBD2. V was pared by 3 bases and J by 7 bases, with 5 bases of the junction left unmatched. The germline CDR1 and CDR2 sequences are SQVTM and ANQGSEA. This CDR3 region has 13 residues. Here the CDR3 DNA reads TGCAGCGTTGAGGCTAGCGGGGGGCAAGAGCAGTACTTC. Protein sequence: CSVEASGGQEQYF.

This chain uses TRBV6-5 with TRBJ2-6; possibly TRBD1 for D (6 bases). Germline loops: CDR1 MNHEY, CDR2 SVGAGI. This CDR3 contains 14 residues. Trimming cost V 8 bases and J 0 bases, with 8 bases left between them. CDR3 DNA: TGTGCCAGCCGGGACAACTCTGGGGCCAACGTCCTGACTTTC. As protein: CASRDNSGANVLTF.

This clonotype has more than one count but fewer than ten. The gene calls are TRBV18 and TRBJ2-7; D remains ambiguous. The CDR3 totals 17 residues. Per germline, CDR1 KGHSH and CDR2 LQKENI. V was pared by 3 bases and J by 1 base, with 19 bases between. CDR3 region: CASSPPPHVSRSYEQYF. The CDR3 coding sequence is TGTGCCAGCTCACCTCCCCCTCATGTGAGCAGGTCCTACGAGCAGTACTTC.

The rearrangement links TRBV6-4 to TRBJ2-3; D not certain. The CDR3 is 12 amino acids. V was shortened by 3 bases and J by 3 bases, with 4 bases between the two germline ends. Germline lookup yields CDR1 MRHNA and CDR2 SNTAGT. The CDR3 reads CASSERTDTQYF. The CDR3 DNA reads as TGTGCCAGCAGTGAGCGGACAGATACGCAGTATTTT.

Many counts were recorded for this clonotype. The chain employs TRBV5-6 and TRBJ2-7; the match to TRBD1 covers 7 bases. V shed 3 bases and J 5 bases; nucleotides not matched to a gene: 26. Germline CDR1 and CDR2: SGHDT and YYEEEE. CDR3 size: 20 residues. CDR3: CASSSYRGPYDYPFANEQYF. As DNA, the CDR3 is TGTGCCAGCAGCTCCTACAGGGGCCCCTACGACTACCCGTTTGCCAACGAGCAGTACTTC.

Only a few counts were recorded for this clonotype. The rearrangement links TRBV7-9 to TRBJ2-3, with D perhaps matching TRBD2 (5 bases). This CDR3 contains 14 residues. Deletions cut 2 bases from V and 4 bases from J, with 10 bases between. Per germline, CDR1 SEHNR and CDR2 FQNEAQ (reference sequence). The CDR3, as DNA: TGTGCCAGCAGCTTATGGTCGGGGTCAGATACGCAGTATTTT. This gives the protein CASSLWSGSDTQYF.

The V call is TRBV27, the J call TRBJ1-4; TRBD1 matches at 9 bases. From germline, CDR1 is MNHEY and CDR2 SMNVEV (reference sequence). V shed 2 bases and J 11 bases; nucleotides not matched to a gene: 3. The CDR3 is 13 residues long. CDR3 sequence: CASSLNRGLKLFF. The CDR3 bases are TGTGCCAGCAGTTTAAACAGGGGGCTGAAACTGTTTTTT. Drawing the rest from reference TRBV27 and TRBJ1-4, the complete variable domain is EAQVTQNPRYLITVTGKKLTVTCSQNMNHEYMSWYRQDPGLGLRQIYYSMNVEVTDKGDVPEGYKVSRKEKRNFPLILESPSPNQTSLYFCASSLNRGLKLFFGSGTQLSVL.

The sample holds many counts of this clonotype. CDR3 bases: TGCGCCAGCAGCTTGCCTAGCGGGAGCACAGATACGCAGTATTTT. Its translation: CASSLPSGSTDTQYF. The chain has TRBV5-1 and TRBJ2-3; 8 bases map to TRBD2. There are 15 residues in the CDR3. CDR1 is SGHRS and CDR2 is YFSETQ in the germline V gene. The ends lost 1 base at V and 0 bases at J; junction bases unmatched: 1.

This chain links TRBV20-1 with TRBJ2-3; D is ambiguous. V was trimmed by 6 bases and J by 4 bases, leaving 14 bases between them. This CDR3 contains 13 residues. The V gene's germline CDR1 is DFQATT and CDR2 SNEGSKA (reference sequence). This CDR3 reads CSAPASSPDTQYF. The CDR3 DNA reads as TGCAGTGCCCCCGCCTCTTCGCCAGATACGCAGTATTTT.

Ten or more counts support this clonotype. The V and J genes are TRBV7-9 and TRBJ2-1, with a tentative D call TRBD2 (6 bases). Germline V gives CDR1 SEHNR, CDR2 FQNEAQ (reference sequence). V was trimmed by 2 bases and J by 4 bases, leaving 9 bases between them. This CDR3 is built from 14 residues. The CDR3 nucleotides are TGTGCCAGCAGCTTAACGGGGGATTACAATGAGCAGTTCTTC. Protein: CASSLTGDYNEQFF.

There are a few counts of this clonotype. The J gene is TRBJ2-3, the V gene TRBV11-2, with D hard to call. The V gene lost 2 bases and the J gene lost 3 bases, with 3 bases spanning the gap. Germline CDR1 is SGHAT and CDR2 is FQNNGV. CDR3 length equals 12 residues. The CDR3 DNA reads as TGTGCCAGCAGCTTATATACAGATACGCAGTATTTT. It specifies CASSLYTDTQYF. Combining the CDR3 with reference TRBV11-2 and TRBJ2-3 gives the whole variable domain EAGVAQSPRYKIIEKRQSVAFWCNPISGHATLYWYQQILGQGPKLLIQFQNNGVVDDSQLPKDRFSAERLKGVDSTLKIQPAKLEDSAVYLCASSLYTDTQYFGPGTRLTVL.

This clonotype was observed many times. The rearrangement links TRBV5-5 to TRBJ2-5, with D perhaps TRBD1 (6 bases). V dropped 2 bases and J dropped 1 base, with 12 bases sitting between them. This CDR3 region has 15 residues. The V gene's germline CDR1 is SGHKS and CDR2 YYEKEE (reference sequence). CDR3 DNA sequence: TGTGCCAGCAGCTTTTCGGGACACTTCCAAGAGACCCAGTACTTC. Translated, it gives CASSFSGHFQETQYF.

This clonotype was observed at least ten times. The J gene is TRBJ2-2, the V gene TRBV11-2; no clear D. The CDR3 is 15 residues long. CDR1 SGHAT and CDR2 FQNNGV come from the germline V gene. Trimming removed 3 bases from V and 0 bases from J, with 8 bases in between. The CDR3 bases are TGTGCCAGCAGCTTGCGAGACCCGAACACCGGGGAGCTGTTTTTT. Protein: CASSLRDPNTGELFF.

The J gene is TRBJ1-3, the V gene TRBV3-1; D unresolved. This CDR3 is 17 amino acids long. V was trimmed by 4 bases and J by 2 bases, leaving 18 bases between them. CDR1 and CDR2 (germline): LGHDT, YNNKEL (reference sequence). For the CDR3, the DNA is TGTGCCAGCAGCCGACGACCCGGGCAAACTACTGGAAACACCATATATTTT. The encoded protein is CASSRRPGQTTGNTIYF.

This clonotype was seen many times. The J gene is TRBJ2-7, the V gene TRBV5-1, with a tentative D call TRBD1 (5 bases). Germline CDR1 is SGHRS and CDR2 is YFSETQ. This CDR3 is 14 amino acids long. V was clipped by 4 bases and J by 2 bases, with 13 bases between them. CDR3 nucleotide sequence: TGCGCCAGCAGCGCAGGACATCTACCCTACGAGCAGTACTTC. This gives the protein CASSAGHLPYEQYF.

The chain recombines TRBV3-1 with TRBJ1-3; D unresolved. V lost 8 bases and J lost 0, with 8 bases in between. Germline V gene data show CDR1 as LGHDT and CDR2 as YNNKEL (reference sequence). CDR3 length equals 13 residues. DNA for the CDR3: TGTGCCAGCCTCGGCCCCTCTGGAAACACCATATATTTT. Its protein is CASLGPSGNTIYF.

This chain joins TRBV20-1 and TRBJ2-5; D ambiguous. V was trimmed by 0 bases and J by 3 bases, leaving 5 bases between them. From germline, CDR1 is DFQATT and CDR2 SNEGSKA (reference sequence). This CDR3 contains 12 residues. Here the CDR3 DNA reads TGCAGTGCTAGAGATGGTGAAGAGACCCAGTACTTC. It yields the protein CSARDGEETQYF.

This chain links TRBV7-2 with TRBJ1-5; 7 nucleotides agree with TRBD1. Germline CDR1 and CDR2: SGHTA and FQGNSA. The CDR3 loop spans 13 amino acids. V was clipped by 5 bases and J by 5 bases; unmatched bases: 3. This chain's CDR3 is CASSTQGDQPQHF. The CDR3, as DNA: TGTGCCAGCAGCACGCAGGGGGATCAGCCCCAGCATTTT.

This clonotype has more than one count but fewer than ten. V and J are TRBV18 and TRBJ2-3; D unclear. Germline values: CDR1 KGHSH, CDR2 LQKENI. V was clipped by 5 bases and J by 3 bases, with 6 bases between them. The CDR3 totals 12 residues. The CDR3, as DNA: TGTGCCAGCTCAGATGGGACAGATACGCAGTATTTT. Amino acids: CASSDGTDTQYF.

The J gene is TRBJ1-1, the V gene TRBV9, with TRBD1 as a possible D gene (5 bases). Trimming pared 3 bases from V and 2 bases from J, leaving 8 bases between. The germline V gene encodes CDR1 SGDLS and CDR2 YYNGEE. This CDR3 comprises 13 residues. The CDR3 coding sequence is TGTGCCAGCAGCGACGGGGCTAACACTGAAGCTTTCTTT. Its translation: CASSDGANTEAFF.

This clonotype has only a few counts. The chain recombines TRBV24-1 with TRBJ2-3; D is perhaps TRBD2 (5 bases). The germline V and J ends were trimmed by 4 bases and 6 bases, with 10 bases remaining between them. Germline lookup yields CDR1 KGHDR and CDR2 SFDVKD. The CDR3 has 13 residues. CDR3 bases: TGTGCCACCAGTGAACCAAAGCGGGATACGCAGTATTTT. Protein: CATSEPKRDTQYF.

The table lists this clonotype with a few counts. J is TRBJ1-5 and V is TRBV11-2, with D hard to call. Between the trimmed V and J ends, which lost 0 bases and 1 base, there was a span of 4 bases. CDR1 SGHAT and CDR2 FQNNGV come from the germline V gene. CDR3 length: 14 residues. CDR3 in amino acids: CASSLEISNQPQHF. CDR3 in DNA: TGTGCCAGCAGCTTAGAGATAAGCAATCAGCCCCAGCATTTT.

The CDR3 region has the DNA TGCGCCAGCAGCCCAGGACATCAGGAGTTCGATACGCAGTATTTT. It codes for CASSPGHQEFDTQYF. The chain joins TRBV5-1 to TRBJ2-3, with D tentatively TRBD1 (5 bases). Between the trimmed V and J ends, which lost 4 bases and 6 bases, there was a span of 18 bases. Germline V gene sequence: CDR1 SGHRS, CDR2 YFSETQ. The CDR3 runs to 15 residues.

This clonotype was seen repeatedly, ten times or more. The V and J genes are TRBV5-1 and TRBJ2-3, with D perhaps matching TRBD2 (6 bases). The germline CDR1 and CDR2 sequences are SGHRS and YFSETQ. The CDR3 is 15 residues long. Trimming stripped 4 bases from V and 5 bases from J, with 17 bases between. The CDR3 is CASSLGTGLGDTQYF. The CDR3, as DNA: TGCGCCAGCAGCCTCGGGACTGGCCTAGGAGATACGCAGTATTTT.

This clonotype was picked up a small number of times. This chain links TRBV6-6 with TRBJ2-1, with 7 bases matching TRBD2. The germline CDR1 and CDR2 sequences are MNHNY and SVGAGI (reference sequence). The CDR3 loop spans 16 amino acids. Germline trimming cut 10 bases from V and 7 bases from J; bases unmatched to any gene: 19. CDR3 protein: CATHPKSRGDRNEQFF. In nucleotides, the CDR3 is TGTGCCACGCACCCCAAAAGTCGGGGGGATAGGAATGAGCAGTTCTTC.

This clonotype showed up many times. The chain recombines TRBV12-3 or TRBV12-4 with TRBJ2-1, with D unresolved. The CDR3 has 13 amino acids. The V gene lost 2 bases and the J gene lost 5 bases, with 7 bases spanning the gap. The CDR3 spells CASSLWTHNEQFF. The CDR3 DNA reads TGTGCCAGCAGTTTATGGACCCACAATGAGCAGTTCTTC.

The CDR3 nucleotides read TGTGCCTGGAGTACAGGAGAGGGACTTGGCAATCAGCCCCAGCATTTT. It codes for CAWSTGEGLGNQPQHF. This rearrangement joins TRBV30 to TRBJ1-5, with D tentatively TRBD1 (5 bases). This CDR3 has 16 amino acids. The germline gives CDR1 GTSNPN, CDR2 SVGIG (reference sequence). Between the trimmed V and J ends, which lost 2 bases and 2 bases, there was a span of 16 bases.

The chain recombines TRBV11-2 with TRBJ2-1; D could derive from TRBD1 or TRBD2 (5 bases each). Germline V gives CDR1 SGHAT, CDR2 FQNNGV. The CDR3 consists of 17 residues. Trimming took off 0 bases at V and 8 bases at J, with 20 bases between the two ends. CDR3 loop: CASSLDTGPGIGDEQFF. DNA for the CDR3: TGTGCCAGCAGCTTAGACACGGGGCCAGGTATAGGGGATGAGCAGTTCTTC.